This TCR beta chain was sequenced during a study of blood T cell repertoires in COVID-19 (TCRdb year 2020). Notes on the research overall: Samples covering the acute and convalescent phases of COVID-19 were provided by collaborators in the United States, Italy and Spain. The prospective study material was composed of cDNA or gDNA derived from T cells, B-cell-depleted T cells, or PBMCs. The repertoires were made available in a free public database intended to serve as a resource for research on the immune response to SARS-CoV-2. The sample metadata nearly always contained a de-identified subject ID, COVID-19 status, age in years and sex. The samples were drawn from two sources: the first 160 participants of the ongoing ImmuneRACE study, and 1,200 or so subjects contributed by 6 global collaborators. Where available, HLA class I and class II types were obtained from metadata supplied by the sample provider rather than from assay-based typing. Deeply sampled blood TCRbeta repertoires from subjects exposed to, actively infected with, or recovered from COVID-19 were included in the dataset. General findings and caveats noted by the study authors: Clinical and demographic metadata were provided uncurated, with the amount varying by source and participant.

Between the V and J ends, shortened by 4 bases and 0 bases respectively, the junction contains 17 bases. The CDR3, cysteine through phenylalanine, is 17 amino acids long. Only the CDR3 part of the read is kept: 51 bases, read in frame from the first base. From a lookup of the germline V gene, CDR1 and CDR2 are SGDLS and YYNGEE. With respect to this clone: Its specific antigen is unknown. No qualities accompany the bases; no much larger clone lies one base away.

TCRbeta CDR3 regions were amplified from genomic DNA using the immunoSEQ Assay, a bias-controlled multiplex PCR. Regarding the original processing steps: Within the assay, amplification of reference gene primers was used to estimate how many nucleated cells each sample contained. Sequence reads were collapsed and filtered to measure the absolute abundance of every unique TCRbeta CDR3 rearrangement. For each sample, productive Simpson clonality was calculated as the square root of Simpson's diversity index over productive rearrangements. TCRdb provides this immuneACCESS table in a form limited to in-frame rearrangements. Some clones are lacking; in checked studies, under half of them reflect an unresolved V gene, and why the rest are absent is not known. V and J calls and clone size are given by that table; D and trimming were obtained from the DNA. The sample includes some 200,000 clones, with roughly four fifths observed a single time. The leading ten clones occupy over 2% of the sample.

The collaborating institutions used their own protocols to collect whole blood in K2EDTA tubes. For TCRbeta analysis, collaborator samples were shipped as frozen whole blood, as isolated PBMCs, or as DNA extracted from either sample type. The chain joins TRBV9 to TRBJ2-1, and perhaps TRBD2 as D gene, on 6 matching bases. Material for sequencing was peripheral blood. This TCR derives from a human donor with acute or convalescent COVID-19. The donor label of this sample is uncertain. The CDR3 region: CASSSGAGTSSYNEQFF. In nucleotide form, the sequence is TGTGCCAGCAGCTCCGGGGCGGGGACTTCCTCCTACAATGAGCAGTTCTTC.